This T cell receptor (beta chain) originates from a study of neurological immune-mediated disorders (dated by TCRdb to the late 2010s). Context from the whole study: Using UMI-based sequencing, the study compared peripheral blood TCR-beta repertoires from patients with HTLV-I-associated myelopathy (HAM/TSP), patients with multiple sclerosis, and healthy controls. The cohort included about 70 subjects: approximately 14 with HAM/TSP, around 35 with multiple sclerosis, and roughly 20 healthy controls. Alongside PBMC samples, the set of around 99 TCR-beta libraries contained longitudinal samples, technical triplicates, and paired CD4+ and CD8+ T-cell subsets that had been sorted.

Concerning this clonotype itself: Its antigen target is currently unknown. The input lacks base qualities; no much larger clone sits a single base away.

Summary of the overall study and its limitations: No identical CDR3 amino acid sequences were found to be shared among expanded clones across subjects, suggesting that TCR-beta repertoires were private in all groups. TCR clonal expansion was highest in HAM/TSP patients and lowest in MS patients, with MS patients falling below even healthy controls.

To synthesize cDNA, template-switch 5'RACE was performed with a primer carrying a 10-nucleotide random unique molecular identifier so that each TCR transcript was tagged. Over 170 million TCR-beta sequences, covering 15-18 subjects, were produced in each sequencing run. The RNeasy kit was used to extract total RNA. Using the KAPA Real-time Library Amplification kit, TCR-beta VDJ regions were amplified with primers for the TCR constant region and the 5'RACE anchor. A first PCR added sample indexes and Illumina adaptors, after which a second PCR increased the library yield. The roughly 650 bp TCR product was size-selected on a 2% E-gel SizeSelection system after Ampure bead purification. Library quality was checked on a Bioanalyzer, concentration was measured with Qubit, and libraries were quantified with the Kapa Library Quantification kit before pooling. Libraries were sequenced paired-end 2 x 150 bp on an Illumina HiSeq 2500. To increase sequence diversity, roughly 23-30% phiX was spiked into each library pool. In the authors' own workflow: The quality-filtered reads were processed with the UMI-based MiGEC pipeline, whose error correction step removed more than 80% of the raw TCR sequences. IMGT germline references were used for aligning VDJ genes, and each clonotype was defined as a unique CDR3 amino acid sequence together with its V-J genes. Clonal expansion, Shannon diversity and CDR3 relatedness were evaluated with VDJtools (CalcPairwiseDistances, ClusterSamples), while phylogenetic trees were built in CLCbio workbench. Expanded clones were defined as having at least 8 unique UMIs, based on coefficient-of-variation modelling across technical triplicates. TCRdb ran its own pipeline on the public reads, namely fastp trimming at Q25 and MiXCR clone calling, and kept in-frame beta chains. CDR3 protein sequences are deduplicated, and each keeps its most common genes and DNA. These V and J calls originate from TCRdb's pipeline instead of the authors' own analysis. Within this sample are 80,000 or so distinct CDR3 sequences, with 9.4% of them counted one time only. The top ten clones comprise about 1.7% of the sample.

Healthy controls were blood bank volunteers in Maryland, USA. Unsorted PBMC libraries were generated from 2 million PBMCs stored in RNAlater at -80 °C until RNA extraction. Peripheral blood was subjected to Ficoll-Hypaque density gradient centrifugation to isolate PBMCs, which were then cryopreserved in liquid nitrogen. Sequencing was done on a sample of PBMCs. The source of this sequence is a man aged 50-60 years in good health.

CDR3 region: CASSLSSGDQETQYF. The DNA reads as follows: TGTGCCAGCAGCTTATCTTCTGGGGACCAAGAGACCCAGTACTTC. The chain is encoded by TRBV7-6 joined to TRBJ2-5; too little of a D gene remains to name it. Trimming takes 2 bases from V and 0 bases from J, and the germline ends sit 10 bases apart. CDR1 SGHVS and CDR2 FNYEAQ were looked up in the germline V gene. From the cysteine through the phenylalanine, the CDR3 covers 15 amino acids. Of the read, only the CDR3 DNA is kept; its 45 bases are in frame from base 1.